The source of this T cell receptor (beta chain) is a study of T cells in Graves' hyperthyroidism and ophthalmopathy. V lost 3 bases and J 4 bases, leaving 7 bases between the germline ends. Germline V lookup: CDR1 ENHRY, CDR2 SYGVKD. The CDR3 length is 12 residues. Amplified TCR beta CDR3 regions came from RNA transcripts. The study used the HTBI primer set for a first-round RT-PCR of the TCR CDR3. TCRdb re-analysed the multiplex PCR reads in MiXCR, keeping a single row per CDR3 protein. The sample carries about 840,000 distinct CDR3 sequences, 38% recorded once. In its sample, this clonotype was seen many times.

The chain recombines TRBV10-3 with TRBJ2-7; D call uncertain. The TCR originated in a young man with Graves' hyperthyroidism. Sample: blood. CDR3 nucleotides: TGTGCCATCAGTGACAGGAGTTACGAGCAGTACTTC. Translating it yields CAISDRSYEQYF.